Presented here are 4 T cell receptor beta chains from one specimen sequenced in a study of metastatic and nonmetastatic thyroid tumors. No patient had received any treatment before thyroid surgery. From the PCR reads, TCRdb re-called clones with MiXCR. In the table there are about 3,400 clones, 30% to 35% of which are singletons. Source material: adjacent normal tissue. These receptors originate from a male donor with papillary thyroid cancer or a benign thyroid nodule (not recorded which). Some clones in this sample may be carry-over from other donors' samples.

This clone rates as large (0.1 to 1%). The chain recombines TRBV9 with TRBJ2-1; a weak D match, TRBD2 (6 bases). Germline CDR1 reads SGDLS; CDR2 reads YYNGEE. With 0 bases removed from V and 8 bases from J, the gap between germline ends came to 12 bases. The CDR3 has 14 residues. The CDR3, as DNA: TGTGCCAGCAGCGTAGAATCTCCGGGGGATGAGCAGTTCTTC. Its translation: CASSVESPGDEQFF. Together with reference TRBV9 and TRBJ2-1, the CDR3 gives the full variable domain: DSGVTQTPKHLITATGQRVTLRCSPRSGDLSVYWYQQSLDQGLQFLIQYYNGEERAKGNILERFSAQQFPDLHSELNLSSLELGDSALYFCASSVESPGDEQFFGPGTRLTVL.

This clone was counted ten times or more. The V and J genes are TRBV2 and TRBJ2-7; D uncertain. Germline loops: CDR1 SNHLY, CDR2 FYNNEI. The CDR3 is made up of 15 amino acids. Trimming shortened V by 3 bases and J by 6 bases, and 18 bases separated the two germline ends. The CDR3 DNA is TGTGCCAGCAGTGACGGAAGGGTCCTCCCGGGCGAGCAGTACTTC. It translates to CASSDGRVLPGEQYF. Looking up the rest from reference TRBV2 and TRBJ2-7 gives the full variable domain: EPEVTQTPSHQVTQMGQEVILRCVPISNHLYFYWYRQILGQKVEFLVSFYNNEISEKSEIFDDQFSVERPDGSNFTLKIRSTKLEDSAMYFCASSDGRVLPGEQYFGPGTRLTVT.

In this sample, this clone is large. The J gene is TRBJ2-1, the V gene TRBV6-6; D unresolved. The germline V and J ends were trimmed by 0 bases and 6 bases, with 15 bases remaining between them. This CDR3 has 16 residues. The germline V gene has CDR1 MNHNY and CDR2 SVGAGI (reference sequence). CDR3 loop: CASSYSKSPGPNEQFF. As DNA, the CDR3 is TGTGCCAGCAGTTACTCGAAATCTCCGGGTCCCAATGAGCAGTTCTTC.

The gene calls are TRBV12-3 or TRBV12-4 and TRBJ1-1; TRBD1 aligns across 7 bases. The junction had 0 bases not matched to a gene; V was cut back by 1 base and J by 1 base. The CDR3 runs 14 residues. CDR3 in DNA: TGTGCCAGCAGTTTAGGGACAGGGAACACTGAAGCTTTCTTT. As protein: CASSLGTGNTEAFF.